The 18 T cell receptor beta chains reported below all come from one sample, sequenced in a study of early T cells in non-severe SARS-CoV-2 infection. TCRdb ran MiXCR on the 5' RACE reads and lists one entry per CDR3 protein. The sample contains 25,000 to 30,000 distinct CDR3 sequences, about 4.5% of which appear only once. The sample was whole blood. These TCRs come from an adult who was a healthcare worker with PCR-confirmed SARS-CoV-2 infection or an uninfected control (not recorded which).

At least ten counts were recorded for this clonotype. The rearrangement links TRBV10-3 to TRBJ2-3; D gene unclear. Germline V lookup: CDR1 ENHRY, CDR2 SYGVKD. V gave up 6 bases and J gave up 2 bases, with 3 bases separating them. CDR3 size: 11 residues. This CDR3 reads CAISDTDTQYF. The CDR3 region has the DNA TGTGCCATCAGCGACACAGATACGCAGTATTTT.

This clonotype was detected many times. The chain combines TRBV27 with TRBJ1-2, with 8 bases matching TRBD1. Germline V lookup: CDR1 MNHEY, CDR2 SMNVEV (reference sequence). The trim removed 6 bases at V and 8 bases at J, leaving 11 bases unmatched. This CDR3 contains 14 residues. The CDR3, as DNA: TGTGCCAGCAGACTTAGGGCACAGGGGGACGGCTACACCTTC. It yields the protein CASRLRAQGDGYTF.

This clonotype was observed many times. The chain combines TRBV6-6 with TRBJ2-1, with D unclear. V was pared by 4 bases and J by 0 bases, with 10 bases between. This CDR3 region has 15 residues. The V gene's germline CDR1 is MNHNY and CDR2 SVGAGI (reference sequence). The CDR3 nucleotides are TGTGCCAGCAGTTCCCCTAGGGTCTCCTACAATGAGCAGTTCTTC. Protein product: CASSSPRVSYNEQFF.

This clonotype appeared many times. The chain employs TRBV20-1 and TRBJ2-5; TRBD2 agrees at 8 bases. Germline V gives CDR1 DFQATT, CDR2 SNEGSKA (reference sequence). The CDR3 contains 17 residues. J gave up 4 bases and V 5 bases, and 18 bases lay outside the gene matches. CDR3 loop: CSAPERLQSGRRETQYF. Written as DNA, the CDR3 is TGCAGTGCTCCCGAGAGACTACAAAGCGGGAGACGAGAGACCCAGTACTTC.

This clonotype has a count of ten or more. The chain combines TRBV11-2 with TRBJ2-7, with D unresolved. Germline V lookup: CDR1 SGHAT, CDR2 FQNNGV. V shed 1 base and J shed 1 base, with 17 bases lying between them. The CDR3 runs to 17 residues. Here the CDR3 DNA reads TGTGCCAGCAGCTTAGTGACCGTCGGGTCTCTATCCTACGAGCAGTACTTC. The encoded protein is CASSLVTVGSLSYEQYF.

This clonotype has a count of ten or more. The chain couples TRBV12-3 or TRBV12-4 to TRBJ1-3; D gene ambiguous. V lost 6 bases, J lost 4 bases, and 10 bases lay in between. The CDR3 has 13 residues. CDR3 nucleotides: TGTGCCAGCAGCTACTCCCTGGGAAACACCATATATTTT. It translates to CASSYSLGNTIYF.

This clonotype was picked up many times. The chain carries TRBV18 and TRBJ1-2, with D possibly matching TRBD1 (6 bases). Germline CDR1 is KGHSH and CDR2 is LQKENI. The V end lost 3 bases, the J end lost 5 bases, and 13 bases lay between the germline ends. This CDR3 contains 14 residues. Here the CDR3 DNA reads TGTGCCAGCTCACCGGAGAACACAGGGTATGGCTACACCTTC. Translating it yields CASSPENTGYGYTF.

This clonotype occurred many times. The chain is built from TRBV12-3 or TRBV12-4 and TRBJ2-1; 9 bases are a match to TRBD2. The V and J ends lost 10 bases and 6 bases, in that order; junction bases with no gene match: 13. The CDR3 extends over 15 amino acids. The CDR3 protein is CANQRAGGSGNEQFF. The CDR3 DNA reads TGTGCCAACCAAAGGGCGGGAGGGAGTGGCAATGAGCAGTTCTTC.

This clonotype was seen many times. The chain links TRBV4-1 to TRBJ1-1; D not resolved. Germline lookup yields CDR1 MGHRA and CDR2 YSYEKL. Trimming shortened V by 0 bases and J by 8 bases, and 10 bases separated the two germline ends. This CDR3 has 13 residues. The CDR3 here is CASSQDQEREAFF. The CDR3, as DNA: TGCGCCAGCAGCCAAGATCAGGAGAGGGAAGCTTTCTTT.

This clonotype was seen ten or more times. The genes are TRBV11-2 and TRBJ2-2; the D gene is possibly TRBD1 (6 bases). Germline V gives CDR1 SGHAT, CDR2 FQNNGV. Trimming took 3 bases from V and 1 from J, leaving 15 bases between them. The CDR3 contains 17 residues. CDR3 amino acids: CASSFHRTAKNTGELFF. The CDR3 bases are TGTGCCAGCAGCTTCCATAGGACAGCGAAGAACACCGGGGAGCTGTTTTTT.

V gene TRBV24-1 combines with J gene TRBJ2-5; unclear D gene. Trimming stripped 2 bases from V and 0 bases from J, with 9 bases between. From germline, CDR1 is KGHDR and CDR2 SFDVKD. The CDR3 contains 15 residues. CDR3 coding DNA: TGTGCCACCAGTGATTCAGGACGGAACCAAGAGACCCAGTACTTC. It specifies CATSDSGRNQETQYF.

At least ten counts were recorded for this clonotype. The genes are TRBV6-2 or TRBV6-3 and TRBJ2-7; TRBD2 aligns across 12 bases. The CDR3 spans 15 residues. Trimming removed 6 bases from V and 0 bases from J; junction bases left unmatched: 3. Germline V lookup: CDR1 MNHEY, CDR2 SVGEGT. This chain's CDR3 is CASRLLAGGSYEQYF. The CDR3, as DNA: TGTGCCAGCAGACTACTAGCGGGAGGCTCCTACGAGCAGTACTTC.

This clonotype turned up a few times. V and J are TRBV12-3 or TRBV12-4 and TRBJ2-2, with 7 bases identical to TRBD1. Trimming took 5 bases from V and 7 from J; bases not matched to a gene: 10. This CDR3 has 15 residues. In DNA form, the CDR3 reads TGTGCCAGCAGTCCCGCAGCAACAGGGGTCGGGGAGCTGTTTTTT. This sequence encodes CASSPAATGVGELFF.

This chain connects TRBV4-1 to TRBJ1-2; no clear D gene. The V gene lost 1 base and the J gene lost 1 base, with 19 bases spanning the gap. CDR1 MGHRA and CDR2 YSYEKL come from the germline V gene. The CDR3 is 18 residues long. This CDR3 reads CASSQGVGAFSHNYGYTF. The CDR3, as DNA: TGCGCCAGCAGCCAAGGGGTAGGTGCTTTCTCCCATAACTATGGCTACACCTTC.

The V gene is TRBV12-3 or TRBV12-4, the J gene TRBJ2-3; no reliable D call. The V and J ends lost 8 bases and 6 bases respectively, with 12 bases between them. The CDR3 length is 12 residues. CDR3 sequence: CASSPHGDTQYF. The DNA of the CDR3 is TGTGCCAGCTCACCCCACGGGGATACGCAGTATTTT.

The CDR3 loop reads CASSLTFEADSYNEQFF. DNA of the CDR3: TGTGCCAGCAGCTTAACGTTTGAAGCGGACTCCTACAATGAGCAGTTCTTC. The chain recombines TRBV7-3 with TRBJ2-1; TRBD2 is a possible D gene (5 bases). Trimming shortened V by 0 bases and J by 0 bases, and 12 bases separated the two germline ends. The CDR3 is 17 amino acids. Looked up from germline, CDR1 is SGHTA and CDR2 is FQGTGA.

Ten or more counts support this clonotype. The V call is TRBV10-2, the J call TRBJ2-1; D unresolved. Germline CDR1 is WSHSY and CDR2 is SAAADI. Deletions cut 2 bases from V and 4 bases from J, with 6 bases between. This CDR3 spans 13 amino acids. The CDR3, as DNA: TGCGCCAGCAGTGAGACGGAATACAATGAGCAGTTCTTC. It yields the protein CASSETEYNEQFF.

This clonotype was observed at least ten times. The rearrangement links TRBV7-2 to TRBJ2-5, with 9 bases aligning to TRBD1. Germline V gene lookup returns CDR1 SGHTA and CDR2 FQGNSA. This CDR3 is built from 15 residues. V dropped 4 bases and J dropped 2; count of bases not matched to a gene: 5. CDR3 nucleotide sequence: TGTGCCAGCAGCTCGCAAGGGACAGGGCAAGAGACCCAGTACTTC. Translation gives CASSSQGTGQETQYF.